These T cell receptor beta chains were read from a single sample in a study of post-analysis software for immune sequencing data. TCRdb analysed the PCR reads with MiXCR anew, one entry per CDR3 protein. The data hold hundreds of thousands of distinct CDR3 sequences, with 40% to 55% observed a single time. Sample: blood. These receptor sequences come from a girl aged 5-17 years with multiple sclerosis. The CDR3 runs from the conserved cysteine through the conserved F or W. The D gene is left open where the match is weak. Where a row states a size, it is once, few, many or the class of an expanded clone; other rows omit it.

v_call	d_call	clone_size	cdr3_length	j_call	cdr3_aa	cdr3_nt
TRBV11-1	TRBD1	.	16	TRBJ1-4	CASSKRQGAYPEKLFF	TGTGCCAGCAGTAAACGACAGGGGGCATACCCTGAAAAACTGTTTTTT
TRBV4-3	.	few	16	TRBJ1-2	CASSQDLRGSNYGYTF	TGCGCCAGCAGCCAAGATCTGCGAGGCAGTAACTATGGCTACACCTTC
TRBV27	.	few	12	TRBJ2-4	CASSLRGDIQYF	TGTGCCAGCAGTCTCAGGGGTGACATTCAGTACTTC
TRBV20-1	.	.	16	TRBJ2-7	CSARVAHNSSSYEQYF	TGCAGTGCTAGAGTAGCGCACAACTCAAGCTCCTACGAGCAGTACTTC
TRBV27	TRBD1	.	13	TRBJ1-2	CASSFRTGEGYTF	TGTGCCAGCAGTTTCCGGACAGGGGAAGGCTACACCTTC
TRBV7-2	.	few	15	TRBJ2-5	CASNLIPGYGETQYF	TGTGCCAGCAACTTAATCCCTGGGTACGGAGAGACCCAGTACTTC
TRBV29-1	TRBD2	.	16	TRBJ2-3	CSVSPASGKDTDTQYF	TGCAGCGTGTCCCCCGCTAGCGGGAAAGACACAGATACGCAGTATTTT
TRBV20-1	.	.	13	TRBJ2-4	CSATRDGKNIQYF	TGCAGTGCTACTAGGGACGGAAAAAACATTCAGTACTTC
TRBV10-3	TRBD1	.	15	TRBJ2-5	CAIRAETGGMGEQYF	TGTGCCATCAGGGCTGAAACAGGGGGAATGGGTGAGCAGTACTTC
TRBV18	.	.	12	TRBJ2-3	CASSPDSDTQYF	TGTGCCAGCTCACCAGACTCAGATACGCAGTATTTT
TRBV29-1	.	.	15	TRBJ2-3	CSGIIARATTDTQYF	TGCAGCGGTATAATCGCCAGGGCGACTACAGATACGCAGTATTTT
TRBV4-2	.	.	14	TRBJ2-7	CASGDRSSYNEQYF	TGTGCCAGTGGCGACCGGAGCTCCTACAATGAGCAGTACTTC
TRBV20-1	TRBD1	.	14	TRBJ2-7	CSALPTTGLNEQYF	TGCAGTGCTCTTCCGACGACAGGGCTGAACGAGCAGTACTTC
TRBV12-3/TRBV12-4	.	.	14	TRBJ2-3	CASSRISSADTQYF	TGTGCCAGCAGCCGTATCTCGAGCGCAGATACGCAGTATTTT
TRBV25-1	TRBD1	few	15	TRBJ1-2	CASSEARQGYYGYTF	TGTGCCAGCAGTGAGGCTCGACAGGGGTACTATGGCTACACCTTC
TRBV28	TRBD2	few	17	TRBJ2-3	CASSFPSGTVELDTQYF	TGTGCCAGCAGTTTCCCTAGCGGGACGGTGGAGTTAGATACGCAGTATTTT
TRBV28	TRBD2	.	14	TRBJ2-1	CASSFPTSGREQFF	TGTGCCAGCAGTTTCCCCACGAGCGGGAGGGAGCAGTTCTTC
TRBV9	TRBD2	few	15	TRBJ2-1	CASSVLAGARNEQFF	TGTGCCAGCAGCGTACTAGCGGGAGCTAGAAATGAGCAGTTCTTC
TRBV11-2	.	.	15	TRBJ2-5	CASSPNPTEEETQYF	TGTGCCAGCAGCCCCAATCCGACGGAAGAAGAGACCCAGTACTTC